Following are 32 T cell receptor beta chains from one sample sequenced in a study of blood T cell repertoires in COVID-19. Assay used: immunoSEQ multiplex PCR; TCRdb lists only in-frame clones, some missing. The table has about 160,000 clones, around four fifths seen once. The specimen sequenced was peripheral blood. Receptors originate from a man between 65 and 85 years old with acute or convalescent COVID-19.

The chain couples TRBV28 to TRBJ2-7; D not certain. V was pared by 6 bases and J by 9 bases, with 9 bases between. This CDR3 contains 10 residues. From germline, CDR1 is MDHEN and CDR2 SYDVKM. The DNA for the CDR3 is TGTGCCAGCAGCGATACGAGGCAGTACTTC. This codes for CASSDTRQYF.

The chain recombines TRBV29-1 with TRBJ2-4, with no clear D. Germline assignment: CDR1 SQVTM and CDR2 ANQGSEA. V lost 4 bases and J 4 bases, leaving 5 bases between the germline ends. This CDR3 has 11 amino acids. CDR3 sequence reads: CSVASKNIQYF. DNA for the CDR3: TGCAGCGTTGCGTCGAAAAACATTCAGTACTTC.

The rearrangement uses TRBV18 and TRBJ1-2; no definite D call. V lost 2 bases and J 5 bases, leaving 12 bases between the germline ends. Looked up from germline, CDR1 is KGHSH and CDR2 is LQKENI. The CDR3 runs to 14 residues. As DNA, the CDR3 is TGTGCCAGCTCACCATCGGTTTCCGTGTATGGCTACACCTTC. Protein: CASSPSVSVYGYTF.

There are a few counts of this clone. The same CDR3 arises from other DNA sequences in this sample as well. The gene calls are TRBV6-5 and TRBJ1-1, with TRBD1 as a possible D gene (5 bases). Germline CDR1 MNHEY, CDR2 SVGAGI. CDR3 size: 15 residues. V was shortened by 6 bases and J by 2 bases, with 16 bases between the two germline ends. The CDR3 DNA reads TGTGCCAGCAGCGAGTTTGGGCAGGGTAACACTGAAGCTTTCTTT. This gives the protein CASSEFGQGNTEAFF.

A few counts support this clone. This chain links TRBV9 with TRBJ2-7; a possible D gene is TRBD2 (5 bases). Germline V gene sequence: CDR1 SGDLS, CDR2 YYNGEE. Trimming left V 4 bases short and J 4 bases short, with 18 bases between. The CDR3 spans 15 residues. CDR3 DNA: TGTGCCAGCAGCCTCACCGGGGTCGACGGATACGAGCAGTACTTC. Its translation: CASSLTGVDGYEQYF.

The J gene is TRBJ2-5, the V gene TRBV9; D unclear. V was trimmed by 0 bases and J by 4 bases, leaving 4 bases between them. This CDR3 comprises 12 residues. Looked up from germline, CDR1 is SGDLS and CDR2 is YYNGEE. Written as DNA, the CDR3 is TGTGCCAGCAGCGTAGACACAGAGACCCAGTACTTC. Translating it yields CASSVDTETQYF.

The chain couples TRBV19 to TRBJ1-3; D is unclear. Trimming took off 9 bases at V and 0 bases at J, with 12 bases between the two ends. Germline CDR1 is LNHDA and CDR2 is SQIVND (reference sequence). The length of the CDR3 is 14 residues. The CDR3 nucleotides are TGTGCCAGCAGGACTGGAGACTCTGGAAACACCATATATTTT. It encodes CASRTGDSGNTIYF.

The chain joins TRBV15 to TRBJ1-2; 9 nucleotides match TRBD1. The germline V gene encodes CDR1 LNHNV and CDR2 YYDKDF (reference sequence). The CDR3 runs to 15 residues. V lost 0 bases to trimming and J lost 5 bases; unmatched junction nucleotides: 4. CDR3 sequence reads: CATSREKGTGYGYTF. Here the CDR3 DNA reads TGTGCCACCAGCAGAGAGAAGGGGACAGGGTATGGCTACACCTTC. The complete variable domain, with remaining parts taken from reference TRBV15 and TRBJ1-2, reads DAMVIQNPRYQVTQFGKPVTLSCSQTLNHNVMYWYQQKSSQAPKLLFHYYDKDFNNEADTPDNFQSRRPNTSFCFLDIRSPGLGDTAMYLCATSREKGTGYGYTFGSGTRLTVV.

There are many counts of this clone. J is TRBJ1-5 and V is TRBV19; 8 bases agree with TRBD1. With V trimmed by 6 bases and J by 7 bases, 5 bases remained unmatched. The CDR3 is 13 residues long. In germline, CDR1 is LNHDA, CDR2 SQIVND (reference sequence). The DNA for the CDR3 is TGTGCCAGTAGCCGACAGGGGTGGCAGCCCCAGCATTTT. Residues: CASSRQGWQPQHF.

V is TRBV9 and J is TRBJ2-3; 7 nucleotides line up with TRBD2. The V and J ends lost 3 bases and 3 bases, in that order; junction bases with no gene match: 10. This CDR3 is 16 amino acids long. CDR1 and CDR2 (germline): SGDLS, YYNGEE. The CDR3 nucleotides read TGTGCCAGCAGCGCCCGTTACGGTAGCGGGACAGATACGCAGTATTTT. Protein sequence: CASSARYGSGTDTQYF.

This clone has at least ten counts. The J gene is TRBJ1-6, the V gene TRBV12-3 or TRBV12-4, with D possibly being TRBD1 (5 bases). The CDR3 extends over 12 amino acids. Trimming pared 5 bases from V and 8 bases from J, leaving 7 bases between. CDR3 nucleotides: TGTGCCAGCAGTCAACAGGATTCACCCCTCCACTTT. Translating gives CASSQQDSPLHF.

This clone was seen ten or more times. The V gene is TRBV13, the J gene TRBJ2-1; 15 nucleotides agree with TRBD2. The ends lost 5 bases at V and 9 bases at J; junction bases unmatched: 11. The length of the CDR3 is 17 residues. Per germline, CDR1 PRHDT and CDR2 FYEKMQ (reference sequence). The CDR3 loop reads CASSDGLAGGRSGEQFF. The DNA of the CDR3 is TGTGCCAGCAGCGACGGACTAGCGGGAGGGCGATCAGGTGAGCAGTTCTTC.

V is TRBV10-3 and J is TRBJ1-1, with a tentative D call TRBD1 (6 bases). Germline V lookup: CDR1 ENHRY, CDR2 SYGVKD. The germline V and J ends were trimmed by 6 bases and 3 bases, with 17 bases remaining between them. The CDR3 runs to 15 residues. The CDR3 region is CAISDRGRGYTEAFF. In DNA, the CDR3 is TGTGCCATCAGCGACCGGGGCAGGGGATACACTGAAGCTTTCTTT.

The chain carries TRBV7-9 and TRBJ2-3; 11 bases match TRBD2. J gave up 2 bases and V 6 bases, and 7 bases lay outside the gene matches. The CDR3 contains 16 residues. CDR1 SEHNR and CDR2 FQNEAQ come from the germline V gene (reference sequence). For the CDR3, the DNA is TGTGCCAGCAGATTCCTTAGCGGGAGGGCCACAGATACGCAGTATTTT. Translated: CASRFLSGRATDTQYF.

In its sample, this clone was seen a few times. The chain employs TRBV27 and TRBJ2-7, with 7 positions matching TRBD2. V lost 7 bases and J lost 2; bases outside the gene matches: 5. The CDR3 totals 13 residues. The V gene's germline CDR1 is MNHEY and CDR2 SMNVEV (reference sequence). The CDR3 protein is CASNGRTAYEQYF. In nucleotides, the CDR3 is TGTGCCAGCAACGGGAGGACGGCCTACGAGCAGTACTTC.

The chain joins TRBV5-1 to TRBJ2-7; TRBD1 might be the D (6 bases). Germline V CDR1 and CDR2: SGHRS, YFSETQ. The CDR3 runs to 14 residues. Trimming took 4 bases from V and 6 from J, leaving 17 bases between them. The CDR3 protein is CASSPQGFLSEQYF. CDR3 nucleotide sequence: TGCGCCAGCAGCCCCCAGGGGTTTTTGAGCGAGCAGTACTTC.

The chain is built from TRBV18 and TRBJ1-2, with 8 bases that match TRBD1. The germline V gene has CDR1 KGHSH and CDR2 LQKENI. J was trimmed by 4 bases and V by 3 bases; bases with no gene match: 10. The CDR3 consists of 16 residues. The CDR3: CASSPGDRGGIYGYTF. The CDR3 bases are TGTGCCAGCTCACCTGGCGACAGGGGCGGTATCTATGGCTACACCTTC.

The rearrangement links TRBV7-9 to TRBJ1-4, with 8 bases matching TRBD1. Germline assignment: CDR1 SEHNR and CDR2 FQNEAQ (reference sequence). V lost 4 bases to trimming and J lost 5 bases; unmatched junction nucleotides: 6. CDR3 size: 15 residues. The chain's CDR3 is CASSSGTGENEKLFF. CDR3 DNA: TGTGCCAGCAGCTCAGGGACAGGAGAGAATGAAAAACTGTTTTTT.

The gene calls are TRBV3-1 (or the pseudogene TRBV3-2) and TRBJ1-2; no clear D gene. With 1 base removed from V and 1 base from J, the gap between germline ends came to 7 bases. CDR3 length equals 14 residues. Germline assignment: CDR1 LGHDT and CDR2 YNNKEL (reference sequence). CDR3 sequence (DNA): TGTGCCAGCAGCCAAGGACTGTTTAACTATGGCTACACCTTC. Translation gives CASSQGLFNYGYTF.

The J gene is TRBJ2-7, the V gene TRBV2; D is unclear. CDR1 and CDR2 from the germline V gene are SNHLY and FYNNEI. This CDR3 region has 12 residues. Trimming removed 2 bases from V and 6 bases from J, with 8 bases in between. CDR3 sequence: CASSERVGEQYF. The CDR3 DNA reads TGTGCCAGCAGTGAACGGGTGGGCGAGCAGTACTTC.

The CDR3 DNA is TGTGCCAGCAGCCTAGGGACAGGGGGCTGGCAGCCCCAGCATTTT. The encoded protein is CASSLGTGGWQPQHF. This chain links TRBV7-2 with TRBJ1-5, with 12 bases lining up with TRBD1. This CDR3 is built from 15 residues. CDR1 and CDR2 from the germline V gene are SGHTA and FQGNSA. V was pared by 5 bases and J by 7 bases, with 6 bases of the junction left unmatched.

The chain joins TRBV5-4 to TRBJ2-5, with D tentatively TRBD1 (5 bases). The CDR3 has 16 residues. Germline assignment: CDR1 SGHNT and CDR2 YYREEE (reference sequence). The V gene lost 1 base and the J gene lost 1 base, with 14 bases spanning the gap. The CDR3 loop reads CASSLPRQGVQETQYF. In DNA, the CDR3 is TGTGCCAGCAGCTTGCCTCGGCAGGGTGTCCAAGAGACCCAGTACTTC.

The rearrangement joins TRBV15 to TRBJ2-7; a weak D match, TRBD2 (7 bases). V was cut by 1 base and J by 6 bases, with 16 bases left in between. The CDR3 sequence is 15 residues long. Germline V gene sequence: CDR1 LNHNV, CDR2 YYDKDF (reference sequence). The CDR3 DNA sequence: TGTGCCACCAGCAGAGGGAGGGGGGGCGGCTCCGAGCAGTACTTC. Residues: CATSRGRGGGSEQYF.

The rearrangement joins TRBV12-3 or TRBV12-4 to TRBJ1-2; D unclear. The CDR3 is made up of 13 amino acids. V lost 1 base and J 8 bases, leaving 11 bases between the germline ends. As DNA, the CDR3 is TGTGCCAGCAGTTTAGGGCAGACGAGGGGCTACACCTTC. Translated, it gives CASSLGQTRGYTF.

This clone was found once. CDR3 loop: CASSLVSGGGRNSPLHF. The DNA for the CDR3 is TGTGCCAGCAGTTTAGTCTCAGGGGGCGGTCGCAATTCACCCCTCCACTTT. The V call is TRBV27, the J call TRBJ1-6; 8 bases line up with TRBD1. The J segment lost 7 bases and the V segment lost 2 bases, leaving 10 bases of the junction unmatched. CDR1 and CDR2 (germline): MNHEY, SMNVEV (reference sequence). The CDR3 is 17 amino acids.

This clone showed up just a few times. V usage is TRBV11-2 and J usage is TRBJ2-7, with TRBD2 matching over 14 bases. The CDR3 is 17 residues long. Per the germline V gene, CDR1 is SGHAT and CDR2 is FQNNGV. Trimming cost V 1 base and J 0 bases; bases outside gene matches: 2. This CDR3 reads CASSLGTSGRISYEQYF. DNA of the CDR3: TGTGCCAGCAGCTTAGGGACTAGCGGGAGGATCTCCTACGAGCAGTACTTC. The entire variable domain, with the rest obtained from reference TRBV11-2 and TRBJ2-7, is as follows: EAGVAQSPRYKIIEKRQSVAFWCNPISGHATLYWYQQILGQGPKLLIQFQNNGVVDDSQLPKDRFSAERLKGVDSTLKIQPAKLEDSAVYLCASSLGTSGRISYEQYFGPGTRLTVT.

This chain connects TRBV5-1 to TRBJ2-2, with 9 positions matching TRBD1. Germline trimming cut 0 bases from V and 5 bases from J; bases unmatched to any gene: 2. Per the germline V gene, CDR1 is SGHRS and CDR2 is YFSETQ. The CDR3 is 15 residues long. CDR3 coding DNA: TGCGCCAGCAGCTTGGTACAGGGGGCAACCGGGGAGCTGTTTTTT. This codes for CASSLVQGATGELFF.

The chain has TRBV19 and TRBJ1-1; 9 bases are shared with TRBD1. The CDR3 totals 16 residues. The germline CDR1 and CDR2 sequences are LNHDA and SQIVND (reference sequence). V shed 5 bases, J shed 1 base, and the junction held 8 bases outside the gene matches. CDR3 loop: CASSVDDRGWNTEAFF. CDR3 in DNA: TGTGCCAGTAGTGTGGATGACAGGGGGTGGAACACTGAAGCTTTCTTT.

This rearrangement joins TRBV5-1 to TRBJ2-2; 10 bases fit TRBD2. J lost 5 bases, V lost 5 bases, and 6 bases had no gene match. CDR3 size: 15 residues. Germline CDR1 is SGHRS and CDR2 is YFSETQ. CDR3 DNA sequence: TGCGCCAGCAGGGTTCTAGCGGGAGATACCGGGGAGCTGTTTTTT. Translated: CASRVLAGDTGELFF.

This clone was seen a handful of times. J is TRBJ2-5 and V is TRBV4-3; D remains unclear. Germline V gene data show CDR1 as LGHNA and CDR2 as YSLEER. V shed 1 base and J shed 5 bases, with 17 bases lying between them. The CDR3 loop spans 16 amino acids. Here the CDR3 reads CASSQGSSPQAETQYF. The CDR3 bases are TGCGCCAGCAGCCAAGGTAGCAGCCCCCAAGCCGAGACCCAGTACTTC.

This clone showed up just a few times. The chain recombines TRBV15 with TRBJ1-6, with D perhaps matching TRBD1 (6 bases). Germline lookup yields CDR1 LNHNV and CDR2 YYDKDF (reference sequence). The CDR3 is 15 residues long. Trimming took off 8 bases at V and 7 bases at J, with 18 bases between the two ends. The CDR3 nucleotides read TGTGCCACCCGCGGCTCCCAGGGGAAAAATTCACCCCTCCACTTT. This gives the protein CATRGSQGKNSPLHF.

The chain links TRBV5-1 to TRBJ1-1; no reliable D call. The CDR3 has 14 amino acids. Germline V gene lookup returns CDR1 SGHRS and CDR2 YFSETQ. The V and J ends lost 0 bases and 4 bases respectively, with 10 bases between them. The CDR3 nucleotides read TGCGCCAGCAGCTTGGTTCCCGGAGGCACTGAAGCTTTCTTT. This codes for CASSLVPGGTEAFF.